The TCR beta chain described here comes from a study of OX40 agonist ivuxolimab in advanced cancers. Study outcomes and limitations: Among the lowest levels of clonal expansion were found in partial responders at 0.1-3.0 mg/kg. Researchers report that CD8+ T cells had, on average, more expanded clones than CD4+.

As to this clone: Its antigen is currently unknown.

Assay: immunoSEQ multiplex PCR; the TCRdb copy retains only in-frame clones and omits some. Among 100,000 or so clones listed, roughly nine tenths were seen once. Patients were ruled out by autoimmune disease history or systemic immunosuppression. Trimming took off 3 bases at V and 5 bases at J, with 7 bases between the two ends. The germline V gene has CDR1 SQVTM and CDR2 ANQGSEA. The CDR3 runs 11 residues. The TCR originated in an adult with an advanced solid tumor such as melanoma, head and neck, liver or kidney cancer. The sequences come from CD4+ or CD8+ T cells sorted from blood, collected in a trial of the OX40 agonist ivuxolimab. This chain uses TRBV29-1 with TRBJ1-1; unclear D gene. The chain's CDR3 is CSVDTGTEAFF. CDR3 bases: TGCAGCGTTGACACCGGGACTGAAGCTTTCTTT.